This T cell receptor beta chain was profiled in a study of cytomegalovirus exposure and HLA in healthy donors. Study details: In an early release, HLA-typed donors contributed tens of millions of unique TCR sequences. Of 398 genotyped donors, 65% to 85% clustered with self-reported Caucasian donors.

PCR amplification relied on 60 Vbeta primers (plus 13 Jbeta primers). The table came from immunoSEQ multiplex PCR; TCRdb's copy has only in-frame clones and leaves some out. Of fewer than 110,000 clones listed, around 76% are singletons. Per the germline V gene, CDR1 is MNHNS and CDR2 is SASEGT. The CDR3 loop spans 15 amino acids. V lost 6 bases, J lost 11 bases, and 16 bases stayed unmatched. The TCR originated in a man aged 18 to 30 in good health and CMV-seronegative. Sequencing was done on a sample of PBMCs. The chain couples TRBV6-1 to TRBJ2-5; 9 bases map to TRBD1. CDR3 region: CASSVQGQGTREQYF. The CDR3 DNA is TGTGCCAGCAGCGTACAAGGACAGGGGACACGAGAGCAGTACTTC.